This record concerns one T cell receptor beta chain sequence. The antigen this receptor binds is unknown. Base qualities were left out, and no much larger clone turns up one base away. For sequencing of the TCRbeta CDR3 region, genomic DNA was extracted from the sorted cells. The immunoSEQ Assay was used for sequencing of TCRbeta CDR3 regions. The source is immuneACCESS, and TCRdb retained only in-frame sequences with V and J called. Part of the clones is not carried over; for the studies checked, unresolved V genes explain less than half of this, and the remainder is unexplained. The sample profile shows 58,000 or so clones; around 81% of them were found once. The ten largest account for about 4.5% of the sample. Patients with autoimmune disease history or receiving systemic immunosuppression were excluded from the trial. Peripheral blood for TCR sequencing was collected from all dose cohorts at baseline, on cycle 4 day 1, and on cycle 7 day 1. The samples were taken from a phase I, first-in-human, multicenter, open-label dose-escalation trial of ivuxolimab. Adults with locally advanced or metastatic melanoma, renal cell, hepatocellular, or head and neck squamous cell carcinoma were enrolled in the trial. Before TCR sequencing, CD4+ T cells and CD8+ T cells from peripheral blood were sorted into separate populations.

The data stem from a study of OX40 agonist ivuxolimab in advanced cancers. Looking at the study overall: Ivuxolimab was a fully human IgG2 agonistic monoclonal antibody targeting the costimulatory receptor OX40 (CD134). Intravenous ivuxolimab was administered to patients every 2 weeks at six dose levels: 0.01, 0.1, 0.3, 1.5, 3 and 10 mg/kg. Among the approximately 50 dose-escalation patients, some 20 had hepatocellular carcinoma, around 15 melanoma, 9 renal cell carcinoma and 9 head and neck cancer. The dose-escalation cohort was around 84% male with a mean age of roughly 62 years, ranging from roughly 23 to 90. Patients were allowed to have had prior anti-PD-1, anti-PD-L1 or anti-CTLA-4 therapy, and 40% to 45% of the dose-escalation patients had previously received checkpoint inhibitors. Partial responses occurred in three dose-escalation patients: two with cutaneous melanoma and one with hepatocellular carcinoma. The purpose of peripheral TCRbeta sequencing was to test whether ivuxolimab changed TCR sequence diversity and led to clonal T-cell expansion. The paper describes the monotherapy dose-escalation part (N = 52 patients) of the phase I trial of ivuxolimab. Overall results and qualifications from the work: In the 0.1-3.0 mg/kg groups, partial responders had among the lowest normalized peripheral clonal expansion, particularly in CD8+ T cells. The antigen specificity of the peripheral T cells that underwent clonal expansion was not determined. Low levels of normalized T-cell clonal expansion were also seen in some patients who did not respond. At doses from 0.1 to 3.0 mg/kg, clonal expansion was seen in both CD4+ and CD8+ blood T cells between baseline and week 6. After ivuxolimab, CD8+ T cells had more expanded clones than CD4+ T cells on average.

Spanning cysteine to phenylalanine, the CDR3 consists of 15 amino acids. Only the CDR3 portion is preserved as DNA: 45 bases, with reading frame beginning at the first base. The germline V gene specifies MGHRA as CDR1 and YSYEKL as CDR2. At the junction V is shortened by 0 bases and J by 0 bases, with 8 bases in between. The specimen was CD4+ or CD8+ T cells sorted from blood, collected in a trial of the OX40 agonist ivuxolimab. The TCR was taken from an adult with an advanced solid tumor such as melanoma, head and neck, liver or kidney cancer. This receptor chain uses TRBV4-1 and TRBJ2-5, with the D gene possibly TRBD1 or TRBD2, each one fitting 5 bases. The CDR3 here reads CASSQDGGYQETQYF. The DNA sequence reads TGCGCCAGCAGCCAAGATGGGGGTTACCAAGAGACCCAGTACTTC.